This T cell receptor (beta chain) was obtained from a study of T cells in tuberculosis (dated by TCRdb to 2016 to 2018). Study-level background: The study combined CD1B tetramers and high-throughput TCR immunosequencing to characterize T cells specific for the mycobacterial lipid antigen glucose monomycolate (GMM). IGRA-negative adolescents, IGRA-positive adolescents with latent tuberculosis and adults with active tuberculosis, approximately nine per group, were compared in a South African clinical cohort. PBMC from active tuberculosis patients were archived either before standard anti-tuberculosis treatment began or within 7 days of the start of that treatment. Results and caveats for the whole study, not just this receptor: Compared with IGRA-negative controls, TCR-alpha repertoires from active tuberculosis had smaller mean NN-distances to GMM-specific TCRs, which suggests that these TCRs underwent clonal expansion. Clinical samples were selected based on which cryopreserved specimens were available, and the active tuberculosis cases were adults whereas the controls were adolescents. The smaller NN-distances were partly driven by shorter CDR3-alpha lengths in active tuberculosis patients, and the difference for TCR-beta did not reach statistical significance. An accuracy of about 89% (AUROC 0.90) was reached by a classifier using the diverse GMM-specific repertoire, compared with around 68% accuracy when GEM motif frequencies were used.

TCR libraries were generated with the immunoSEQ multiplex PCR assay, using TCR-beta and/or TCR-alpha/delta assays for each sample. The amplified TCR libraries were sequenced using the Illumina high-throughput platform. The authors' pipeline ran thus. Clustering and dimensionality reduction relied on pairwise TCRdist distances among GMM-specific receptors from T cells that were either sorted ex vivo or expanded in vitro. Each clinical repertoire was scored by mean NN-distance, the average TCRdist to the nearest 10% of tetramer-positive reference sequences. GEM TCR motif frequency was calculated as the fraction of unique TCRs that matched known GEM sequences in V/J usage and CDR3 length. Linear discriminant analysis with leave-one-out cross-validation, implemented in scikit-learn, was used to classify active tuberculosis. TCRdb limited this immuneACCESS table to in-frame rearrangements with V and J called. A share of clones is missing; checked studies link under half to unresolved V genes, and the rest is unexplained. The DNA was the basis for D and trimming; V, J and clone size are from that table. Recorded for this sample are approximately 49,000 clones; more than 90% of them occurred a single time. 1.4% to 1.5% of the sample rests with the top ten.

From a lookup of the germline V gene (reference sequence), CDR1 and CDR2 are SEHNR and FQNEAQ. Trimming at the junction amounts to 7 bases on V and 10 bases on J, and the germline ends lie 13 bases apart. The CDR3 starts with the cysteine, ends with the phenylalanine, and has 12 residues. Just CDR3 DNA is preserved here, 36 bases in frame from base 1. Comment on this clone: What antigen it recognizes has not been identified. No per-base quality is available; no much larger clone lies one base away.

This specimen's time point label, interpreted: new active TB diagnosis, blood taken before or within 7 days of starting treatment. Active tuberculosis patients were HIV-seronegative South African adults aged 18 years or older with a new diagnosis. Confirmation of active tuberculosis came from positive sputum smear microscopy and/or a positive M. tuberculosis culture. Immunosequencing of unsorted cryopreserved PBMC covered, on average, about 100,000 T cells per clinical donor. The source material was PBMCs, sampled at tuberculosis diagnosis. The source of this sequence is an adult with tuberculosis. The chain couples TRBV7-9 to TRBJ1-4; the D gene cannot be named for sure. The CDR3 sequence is CASNSGGGKLFF. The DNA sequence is TGTGCCAGCAACTCCGGAGGAGGAAAACTGTTTTTT.